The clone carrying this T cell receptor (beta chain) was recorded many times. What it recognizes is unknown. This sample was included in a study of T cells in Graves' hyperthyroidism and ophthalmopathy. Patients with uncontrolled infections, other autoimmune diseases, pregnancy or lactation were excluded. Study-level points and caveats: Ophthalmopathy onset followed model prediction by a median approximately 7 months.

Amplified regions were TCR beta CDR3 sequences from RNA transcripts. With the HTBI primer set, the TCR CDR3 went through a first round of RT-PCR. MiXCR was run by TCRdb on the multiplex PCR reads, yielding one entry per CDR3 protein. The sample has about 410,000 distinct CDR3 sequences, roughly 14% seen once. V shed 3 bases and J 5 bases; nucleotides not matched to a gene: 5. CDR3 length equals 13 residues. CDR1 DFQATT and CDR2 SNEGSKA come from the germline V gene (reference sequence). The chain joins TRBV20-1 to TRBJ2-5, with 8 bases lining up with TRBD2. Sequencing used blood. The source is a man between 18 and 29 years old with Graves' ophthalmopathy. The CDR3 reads CSASGGADETQYF. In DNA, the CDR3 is TGCAGTGCTAGCGGGGGGGCCGATGAGACCCAGTACTTC.